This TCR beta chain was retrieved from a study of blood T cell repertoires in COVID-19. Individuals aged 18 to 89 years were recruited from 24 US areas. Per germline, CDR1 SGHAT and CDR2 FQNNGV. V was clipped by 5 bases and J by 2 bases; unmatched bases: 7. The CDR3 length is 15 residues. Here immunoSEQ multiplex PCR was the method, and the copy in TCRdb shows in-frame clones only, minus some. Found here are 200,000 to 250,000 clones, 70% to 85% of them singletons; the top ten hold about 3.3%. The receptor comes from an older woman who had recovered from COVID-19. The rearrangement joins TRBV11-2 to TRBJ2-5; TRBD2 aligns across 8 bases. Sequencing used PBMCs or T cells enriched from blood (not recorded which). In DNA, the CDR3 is TGTGCCAGCAGCCAAAACCGGGGGGGTCAAGAGACCCAGTACTTC. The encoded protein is CASSQNRGGQETQYF.